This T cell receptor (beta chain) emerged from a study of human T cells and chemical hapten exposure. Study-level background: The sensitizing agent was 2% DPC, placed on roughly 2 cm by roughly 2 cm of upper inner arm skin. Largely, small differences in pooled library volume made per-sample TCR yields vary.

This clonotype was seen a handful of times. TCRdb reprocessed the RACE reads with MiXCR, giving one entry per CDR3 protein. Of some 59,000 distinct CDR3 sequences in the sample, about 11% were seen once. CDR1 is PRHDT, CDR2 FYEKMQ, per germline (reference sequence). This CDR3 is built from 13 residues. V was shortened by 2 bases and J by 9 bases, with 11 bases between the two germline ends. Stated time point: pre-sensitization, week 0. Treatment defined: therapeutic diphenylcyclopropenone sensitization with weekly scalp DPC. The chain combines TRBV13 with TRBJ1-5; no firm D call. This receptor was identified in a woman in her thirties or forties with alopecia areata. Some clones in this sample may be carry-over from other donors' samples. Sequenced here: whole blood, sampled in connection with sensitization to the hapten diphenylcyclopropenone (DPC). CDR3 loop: CASSLSGDGPQHF. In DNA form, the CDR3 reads TGTGCCAGCAGCTTAAGTGGAGATGGGCCCCAGCATTTT.